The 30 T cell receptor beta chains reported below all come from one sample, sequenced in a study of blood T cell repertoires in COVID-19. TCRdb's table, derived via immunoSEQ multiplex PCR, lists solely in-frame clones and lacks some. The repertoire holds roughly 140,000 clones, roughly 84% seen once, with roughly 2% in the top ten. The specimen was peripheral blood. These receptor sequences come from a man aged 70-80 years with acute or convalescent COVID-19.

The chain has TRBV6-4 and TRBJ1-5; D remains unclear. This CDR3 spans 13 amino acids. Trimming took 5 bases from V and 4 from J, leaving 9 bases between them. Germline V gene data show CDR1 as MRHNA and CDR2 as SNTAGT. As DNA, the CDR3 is TGTGCCAGCAGTCGGTCAGGAAATCAGCCCCAGCATTTT. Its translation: CASSRSGNQPQHF.

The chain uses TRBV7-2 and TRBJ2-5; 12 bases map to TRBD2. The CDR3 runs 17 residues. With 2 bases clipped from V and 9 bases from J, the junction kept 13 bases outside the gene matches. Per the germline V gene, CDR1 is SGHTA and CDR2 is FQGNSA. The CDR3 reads CASSLRTSGTLAGSQYF. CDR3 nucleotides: TGTGCCAGCAGCTTAAGGACTAGCGGGACTCTGGCTGGCTCCCAGTACTTC.

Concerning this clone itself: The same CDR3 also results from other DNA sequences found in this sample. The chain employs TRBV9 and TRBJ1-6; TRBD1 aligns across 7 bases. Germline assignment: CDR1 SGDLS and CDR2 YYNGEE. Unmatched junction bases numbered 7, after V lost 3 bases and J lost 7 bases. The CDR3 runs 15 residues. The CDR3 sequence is CASSATGTENSPLHF. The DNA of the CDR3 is TGTGCCAGCAGCGCGACCGGGACAGAAAATTCACCCCTCCACTTT.

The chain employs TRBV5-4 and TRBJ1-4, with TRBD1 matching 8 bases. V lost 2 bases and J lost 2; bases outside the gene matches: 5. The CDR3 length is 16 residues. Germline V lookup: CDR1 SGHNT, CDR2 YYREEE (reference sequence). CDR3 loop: CASSLGQGGTNEKLFF. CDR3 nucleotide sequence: TGTGCCAGCAGCTTAGGACAGGGTGGGACTAATGAAAAACTGTTTTTT.

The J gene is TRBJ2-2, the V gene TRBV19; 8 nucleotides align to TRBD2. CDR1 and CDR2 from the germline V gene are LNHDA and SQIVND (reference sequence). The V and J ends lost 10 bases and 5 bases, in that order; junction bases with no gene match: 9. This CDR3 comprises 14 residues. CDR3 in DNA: TGTGCCAACCCGATCGGGGGGGCAACCGGGGAGCTGTTTTTT. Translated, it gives CANPIGGATGELFF.

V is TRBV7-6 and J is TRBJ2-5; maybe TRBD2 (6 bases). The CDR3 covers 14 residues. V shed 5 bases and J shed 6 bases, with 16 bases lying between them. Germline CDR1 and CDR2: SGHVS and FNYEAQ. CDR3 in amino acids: CASSNNLRDKTQYF. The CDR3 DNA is TGTGCCAGCAGCAACAATTTGCGGGATAAGACCCAGTACTTC.

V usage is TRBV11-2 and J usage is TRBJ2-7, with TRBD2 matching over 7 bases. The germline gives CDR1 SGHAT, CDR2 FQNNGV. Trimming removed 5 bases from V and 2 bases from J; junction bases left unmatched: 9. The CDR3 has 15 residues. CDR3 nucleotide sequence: TGTGCCAGCAGCACGGGAGGAGCGGGGCCCTACGAGCAGTACTTC. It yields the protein CASSTGGAGPYEQYF.

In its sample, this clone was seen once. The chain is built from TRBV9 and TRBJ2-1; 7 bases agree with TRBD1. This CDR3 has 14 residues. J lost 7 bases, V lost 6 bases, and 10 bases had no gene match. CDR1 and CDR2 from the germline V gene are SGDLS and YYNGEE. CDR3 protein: CASTSQGERNEQFF. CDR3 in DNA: TGTGCCAGCACCAGTCAGGGGGAGCGGAATGAGCAGTTCTTC.

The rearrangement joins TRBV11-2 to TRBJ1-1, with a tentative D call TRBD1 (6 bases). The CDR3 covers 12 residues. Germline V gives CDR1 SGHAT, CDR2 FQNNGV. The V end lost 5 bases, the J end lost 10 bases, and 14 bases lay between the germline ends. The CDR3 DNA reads TGTGCCAGCAGCGATGATGGACAGCTAGCTTTCTTT. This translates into CASSDDGQLAFF.

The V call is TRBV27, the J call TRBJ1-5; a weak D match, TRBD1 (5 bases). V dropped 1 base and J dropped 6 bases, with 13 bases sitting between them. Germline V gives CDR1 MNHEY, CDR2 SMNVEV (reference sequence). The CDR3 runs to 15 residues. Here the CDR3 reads CASSLLGQGGQPQHF. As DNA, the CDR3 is TGTGCCAGCAGTTTATTGGGGCAGGGTGGTCAGCCCCAGCATTTT.

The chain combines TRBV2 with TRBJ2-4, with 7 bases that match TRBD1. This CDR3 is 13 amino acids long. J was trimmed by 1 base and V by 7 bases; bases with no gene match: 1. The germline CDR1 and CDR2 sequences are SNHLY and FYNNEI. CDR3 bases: TGTGCCAGCATGGGACAGGCCAAAAACATTCAGTACTTC. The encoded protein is CASMGQAKNIQYF.

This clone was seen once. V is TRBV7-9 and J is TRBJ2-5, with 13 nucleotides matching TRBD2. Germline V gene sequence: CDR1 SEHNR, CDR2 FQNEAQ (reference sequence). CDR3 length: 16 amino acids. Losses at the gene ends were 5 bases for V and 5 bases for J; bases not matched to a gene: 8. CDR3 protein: CASSPRTSGSGETQYF. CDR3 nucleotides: TGTGCCAGCAGCCCGCGGACTAGCGGGAGTGGCGAGACCCAGTACTTC.

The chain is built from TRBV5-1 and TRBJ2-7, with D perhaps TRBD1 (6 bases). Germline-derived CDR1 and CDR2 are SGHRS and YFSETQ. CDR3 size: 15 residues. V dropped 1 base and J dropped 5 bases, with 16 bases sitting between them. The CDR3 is CASSLLSGDGDEQYF. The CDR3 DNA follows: TGCGCCAGCAGCTTGCTGTCAGGGGATGGCGACGAGCAGTACTTC.

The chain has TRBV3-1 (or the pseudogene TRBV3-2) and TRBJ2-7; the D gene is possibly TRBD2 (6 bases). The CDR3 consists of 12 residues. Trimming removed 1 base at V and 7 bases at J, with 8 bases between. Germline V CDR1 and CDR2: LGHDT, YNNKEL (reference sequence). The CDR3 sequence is CASSQAGGEQYF. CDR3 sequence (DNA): TGTGCCAGCAGCCAAGCCGGAGGGGAGCAGTACTTC.

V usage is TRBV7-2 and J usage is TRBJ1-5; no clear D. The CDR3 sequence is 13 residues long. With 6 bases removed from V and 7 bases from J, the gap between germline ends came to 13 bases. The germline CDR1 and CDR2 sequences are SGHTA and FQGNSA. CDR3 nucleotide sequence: TGTGCCAGCAGTCGCAGAGACGGGCAGCCCCAGCATTTT. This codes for CASSRRDGQPQHF.

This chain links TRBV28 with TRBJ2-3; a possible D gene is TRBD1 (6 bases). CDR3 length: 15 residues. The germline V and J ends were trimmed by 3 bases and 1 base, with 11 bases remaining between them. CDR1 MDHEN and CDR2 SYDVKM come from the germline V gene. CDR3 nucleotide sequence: TGTGCCAGCAGTTTCGGCAGGGGTGGCACAGATACGCAGTATTTT. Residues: CASSFGRGGTDTQYF.

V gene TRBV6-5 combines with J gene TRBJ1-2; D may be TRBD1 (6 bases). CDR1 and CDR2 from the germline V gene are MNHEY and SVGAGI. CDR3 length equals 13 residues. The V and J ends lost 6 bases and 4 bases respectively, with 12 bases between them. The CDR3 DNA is TGTGCCAGCAGGCAACCAGGGGCCTATGGCTACACCTTC. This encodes CASRQPGAYGYTF.

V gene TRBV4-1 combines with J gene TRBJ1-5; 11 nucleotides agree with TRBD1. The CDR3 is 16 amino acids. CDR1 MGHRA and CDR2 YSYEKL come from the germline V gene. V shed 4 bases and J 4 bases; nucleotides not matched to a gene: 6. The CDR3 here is CASSPSGTGGNQPQHF. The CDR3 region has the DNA TGCGCCAGCAGCCCCTCTGGGACAGGGGGGAATCAGCCCCAGCATTTT.

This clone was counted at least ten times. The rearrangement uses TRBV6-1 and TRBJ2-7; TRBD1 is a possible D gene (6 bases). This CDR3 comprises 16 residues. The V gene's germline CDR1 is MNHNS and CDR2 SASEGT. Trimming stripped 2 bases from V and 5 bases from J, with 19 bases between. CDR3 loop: CASSESQDSSLHEQYF. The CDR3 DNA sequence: TGTGCCAGCAGTGAATCACAGGACAGTAGCCTCCACGAGCAGTACTTC.

CDR3 in amino acids: CASSLASGTQETQYF. The CDR3 region has the DNA TGTGCCAGCAGCTTGGCTAGCGGGACCCAAGAGACCCAGTACTTC. The V and J genes are TRBV7-8 and TRBJ2-5, with TRBD2 matching over 9 bases. Germline V gene sequence: CDR1 SGHVS, CDR2 FQNEAQ. CDR3 length: 15 amino acids. The V segment lost 3 bases and the J segment 1 base; nucleotides outside the gene matches: 3.

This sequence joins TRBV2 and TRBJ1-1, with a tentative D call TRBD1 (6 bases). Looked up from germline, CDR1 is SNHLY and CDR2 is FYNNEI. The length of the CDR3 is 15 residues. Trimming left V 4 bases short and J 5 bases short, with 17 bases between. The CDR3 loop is CASSGYTGSSTEAFF. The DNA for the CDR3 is TGTGCCAGCAGTGGCTATACAGGGTCATCAACTGAAGCTTTCTTT.

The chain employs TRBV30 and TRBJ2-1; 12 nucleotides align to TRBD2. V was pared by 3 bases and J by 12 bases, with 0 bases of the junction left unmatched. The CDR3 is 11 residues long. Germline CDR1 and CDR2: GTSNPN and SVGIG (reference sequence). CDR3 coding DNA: TGTGCCTGGAGGACTAGCGGGAGGCAGTTCTTC. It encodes CAWRTSGRQFF.

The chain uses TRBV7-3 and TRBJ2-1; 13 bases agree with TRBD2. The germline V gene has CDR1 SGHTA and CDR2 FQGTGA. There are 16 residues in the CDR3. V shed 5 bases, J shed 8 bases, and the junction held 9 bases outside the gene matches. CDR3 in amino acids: CASSRGLAGSGDEQFF. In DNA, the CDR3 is TGTGCCAGCAGCCGGGGACTAGCGGGGTCTGGGGATGAGCAGTTCTTC.

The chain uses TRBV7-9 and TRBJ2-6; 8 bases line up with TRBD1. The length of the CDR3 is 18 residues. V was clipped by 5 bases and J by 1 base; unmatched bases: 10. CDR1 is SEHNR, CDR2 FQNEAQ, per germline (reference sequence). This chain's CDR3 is CASSPWTGRFSGANVLTF. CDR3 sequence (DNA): TGTGCCAGCAGCCCGTGGACAGGGAGGTTTTCTGGGGCCAACGTCCTGACTTTC.

In nucleotides, the CDR3 is TGTGCCAGCAGCTTACTAGGGCGGGCGGACACCGGGGAGCTGTTTTTT. This encodes CASSLLGRADTGELFF. The chain joins TRBV11-2 to TRBJ2-2, with a tentative D call TRBD2 (5 bases). The CDR3 runs 16 residues. The germline V gene has CDR1 SGHAT and CDR2 FQNNGV. The V gene lost 2 bases and the J gene lost 3 bases, with 13 bases spanning the gap.

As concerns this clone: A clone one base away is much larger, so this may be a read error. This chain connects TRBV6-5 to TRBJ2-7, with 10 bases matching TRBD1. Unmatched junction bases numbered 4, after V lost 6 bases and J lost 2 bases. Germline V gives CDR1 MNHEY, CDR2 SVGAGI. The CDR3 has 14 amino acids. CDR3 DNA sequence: TGTGCCAGCAGAACCGGGACAGGGGCCTACGAGCAGTACTTC. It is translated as CASRTGTGAYEQYF.

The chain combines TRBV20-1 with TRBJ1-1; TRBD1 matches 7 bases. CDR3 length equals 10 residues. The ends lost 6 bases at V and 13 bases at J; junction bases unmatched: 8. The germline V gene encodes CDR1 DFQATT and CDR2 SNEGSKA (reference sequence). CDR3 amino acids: CSARRGIDFF. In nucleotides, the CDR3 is TGCAGTGCACGCAGGGGGATTGATTTCTTT.

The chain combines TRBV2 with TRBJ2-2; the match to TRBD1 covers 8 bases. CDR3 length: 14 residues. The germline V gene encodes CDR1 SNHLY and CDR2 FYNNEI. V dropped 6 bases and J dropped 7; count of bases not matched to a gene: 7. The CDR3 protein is CASSRQGTGGELFF. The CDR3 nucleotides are TGTGCCAGCAGCCGACAGGGGACGGGCGGGGAGCTGTTTTTT.

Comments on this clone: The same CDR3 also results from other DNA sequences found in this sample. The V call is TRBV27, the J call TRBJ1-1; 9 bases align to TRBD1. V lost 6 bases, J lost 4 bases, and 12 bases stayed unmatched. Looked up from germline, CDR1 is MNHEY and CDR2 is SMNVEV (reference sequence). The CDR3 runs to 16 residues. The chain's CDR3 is CASRLGRDRVGTEAFF. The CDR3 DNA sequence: TGTGCCAGCAGGCTTGGCCGGGACAGGGTCGGCACTGAAGCTTTCTTT.

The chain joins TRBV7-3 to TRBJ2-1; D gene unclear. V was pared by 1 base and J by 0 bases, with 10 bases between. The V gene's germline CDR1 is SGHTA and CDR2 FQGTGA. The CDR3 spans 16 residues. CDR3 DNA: TGTGCCAGCAGCTTAAGGGCAAACCCCTCCTACAATGAGCAGTTCTTC. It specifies CASSLRANPSYNEQFF.